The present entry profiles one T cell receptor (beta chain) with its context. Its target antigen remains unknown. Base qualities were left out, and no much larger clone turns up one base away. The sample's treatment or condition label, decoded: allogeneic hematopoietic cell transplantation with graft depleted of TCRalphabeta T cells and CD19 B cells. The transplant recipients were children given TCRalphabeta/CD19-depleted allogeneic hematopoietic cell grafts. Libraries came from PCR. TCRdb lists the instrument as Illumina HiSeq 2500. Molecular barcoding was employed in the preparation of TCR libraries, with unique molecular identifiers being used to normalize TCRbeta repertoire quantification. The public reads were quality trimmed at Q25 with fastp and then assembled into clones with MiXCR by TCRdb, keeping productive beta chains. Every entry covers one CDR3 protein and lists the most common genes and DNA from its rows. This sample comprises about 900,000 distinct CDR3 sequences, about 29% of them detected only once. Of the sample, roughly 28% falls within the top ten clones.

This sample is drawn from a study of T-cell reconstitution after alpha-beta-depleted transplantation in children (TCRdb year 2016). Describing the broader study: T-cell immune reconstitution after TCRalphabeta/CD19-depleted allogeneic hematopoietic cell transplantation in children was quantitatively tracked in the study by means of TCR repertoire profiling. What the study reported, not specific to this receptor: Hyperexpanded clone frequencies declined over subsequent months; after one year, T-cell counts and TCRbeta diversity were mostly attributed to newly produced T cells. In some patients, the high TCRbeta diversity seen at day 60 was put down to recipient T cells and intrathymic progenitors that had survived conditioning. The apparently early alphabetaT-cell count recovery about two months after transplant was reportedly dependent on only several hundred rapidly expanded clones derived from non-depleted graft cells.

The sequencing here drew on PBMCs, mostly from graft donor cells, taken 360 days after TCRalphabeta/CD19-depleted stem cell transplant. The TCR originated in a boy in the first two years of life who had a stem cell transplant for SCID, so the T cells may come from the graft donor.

The nucleotide sequence reads as follows: TGTGCCAGCAGCGCCCTATCGGGGGCCGCCACAGATACGCAGTATTTT. Translation gives CASSALSGAATDTQYF. The chain uses TRBV9 and TRBJ2-3; the D call could be TRBD1 or TRBD2, with each sharing 6 bases. The CDR3 runs 16 amino acids, cysteine and phenylalanine included. CDR3 DNA only is kept here, 48 bases in frame from base 1. The germline V gene specifies SGDLS as CDR1 and YYNGEE as CDR2. V sheds 3 bases and J sheds 2 bases, leaving 16 bases between their ends. When the CDR3 is completed using the reference TRBV9 and TRBJ2-3 genes on either side, the full variable domain is DSGVTQTPKHLITATGQRVTLRCSPRSGDLSVYWYQQSLDQGLQFLIQYYNGEERAKGNILERFSAQQFPDLHSELNLSSLELGDSALYFCASSALSGAATDTQYFGPGTRLTVL.